This paragraph covers one TCR beta chain sequence. Its target is unknown. Sequencing was at deep level. Unsorted PBMC replicate PCRs drew on roughly 300 ng DNA, representing 25,000 to 30,000 T cell genomes. Ten immunoSEQ deep assay plates were used by the authors to sequence unsorted PBMC DNA. TCRdb's copy holds only in-frame clones and misses some; the assay was immunoSEQ multiplex PCR. The sample has roughly 450,000 clones; 79% are singletons. These data belong to a study of shared clonotypes between healthy human individuals. Study outcomes and limitations: Since donors were few, the genetic and exposure-history diversity represented was limited.

The germline gives CDR1 SGHRS, CDR2 YFSETQ. V was cut by 1 base and J by 5 bases, with 13 bases left in between. The CDR3 length is 15 residues. This sequence joins TRBV5-1 and TRBJ1-5; weak D call: TRBD1 (5 bases). The sequenced material came from PBMCs. The clonotype comes from a woman in her forties in good health. Some clones in this sample may be carry-over from other donors' samples. This CDR3 is CASSLFGRDDQPQHF. DNA for the CDR3: TGCGCCAGCAGCTTGTTCGGCAGGGATGATCAGCCCCAGCATTTT.